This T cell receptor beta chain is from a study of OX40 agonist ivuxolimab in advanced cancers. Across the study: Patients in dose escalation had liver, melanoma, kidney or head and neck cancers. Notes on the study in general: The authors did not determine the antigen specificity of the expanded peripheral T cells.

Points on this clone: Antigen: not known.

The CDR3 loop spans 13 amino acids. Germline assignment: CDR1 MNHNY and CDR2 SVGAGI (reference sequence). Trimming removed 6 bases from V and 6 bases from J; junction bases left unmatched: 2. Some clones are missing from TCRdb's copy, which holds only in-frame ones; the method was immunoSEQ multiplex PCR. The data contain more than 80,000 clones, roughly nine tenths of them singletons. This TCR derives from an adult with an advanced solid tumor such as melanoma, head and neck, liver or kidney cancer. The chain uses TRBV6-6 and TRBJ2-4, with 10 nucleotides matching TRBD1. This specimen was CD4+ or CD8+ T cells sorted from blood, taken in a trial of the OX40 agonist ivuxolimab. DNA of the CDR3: TGTGCCAGCAGCTGGACAGGGGGAAACATTCAGTACTTC. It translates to CASSWTGGNIQYF.